A single sample is the source of the 23 T cell receptor beta chains below, sequenced in a study of cytomegalovirus exposure and HLA in healthy donors. PCR used 60 Vbeta primers and 13 Jbeta primers. TCRdb's table, derived via immunoSEQ multiplex PCR, lists solely in-frame clones and lacks some. The sample has about 130,000 clones, 65% to 85% seen once. Sequenced: PBMCs. The receptors were sampled from a boy younger than 18 in good health and CMV-seronegative.

The CDR3: CAWSVVGLPYF. Written as DNA, the CDR3 is TGTGCCTGGAGTGTAGTGGGCTTGCCGTACTTC. The V call is TRBV30, the J call TRBJ2-7; D is uncertain. The length of the CDR3 is 11 residues. Germline loops: CDR1 GTSNPN, CDR2 SVGIG (reference sequence). Trimming took 0 bases from V and 12 from J, leaving 12 bases between them.

The rearrangement uses TRBV18 and TRBJ1-2; D ambiguous. The CDR3 is 12 amino acids. Germline CDR1 and CDR2: KGHSH and LQKENI. Deletions cut 6 bases from V and 14 bases from J, with 19 bases between. Here the CDR3 DNA reads TGTGCCAGCTCCCCCGAGCCCGGGGTAGGAACCTTC. Amino acid sequence: CASSPEPGVGTF.

Regarding this clone: One end of the junction fails to match germline, which may point to a read error. Other nucleotide sequences in the sample specify the same CDR3. The gene calls are TRBV29-1 and TRBJ1-3; 7 bases fit TRBD1. This CDR3 comprises 14 residues. CDR1 and CDR2 (germline): SQVTM, ANQGSEA. CDR3 protein: CSVETGMSGNTIYF. CDR3 nucleotide sequence: TGCAGCGTCGAGACAGGGATGTCTGGAAACACTATATATTTT.

This clone was counted a single time. The chain links TRBV14 to TRBJ2-1; D may be TRBD2 (6 bases). The CDR3 length is 15 residues. The V end lost 3 bases, the J end lost 4 bases, and 13 bases lay between the germline ends. Germline CDR1 reads SGHDN; CDR2 reads FVKESK. This chain's CDR3 is CASSQTRGAYNEQFF. In nucleotides, the CDR3 is TGTGCCAGCAGCCAGACTAGAGGGGCATACAATGAGCAGTTCTTC.

This clone appeared once. V usage is TRBV9 and J usage is TRBJ2-2; possibly TRBD1 for D (7 bases). Germline V gives CDR1 SGDLS, CDR2 YYNGEE. V lost 4 bases and J lost 4, with 14 bases in between. The CDR3 contains 15 residues. CDR3 sequence: CASSPGGGPTGELFF. CDR3 in DNA: TGTGCCAGCAGCCCAGGGGGAGGCCCCACCGGGGAGCTGTTTTTT.

This chain connects TRBV5-1 to TRBJ2-5, with 7 bases matching TRBD2. V shed 2 bases and J 2 bases; nucleotides not matched to a gene: 3. The CDR3 extends over 14 amino acids. CDR1 and CDR2 from the germline V gene are SGHRS and YFSETQ. CDR3 sequence reads: CASSFTSVQETQYF. The CDR3 DNA reads TGCGCCAGCAGCTTTACTAGCGTACAAGAGACCCAGTACTTC. The entire variable domain, with the rest obtained from reference TRBV5-1 and TRBJ2-5, is as follows: KAGVTQTPRYLIKTRGQQVTLSCSPISGHRSVSWYQQTPGQGLQFLFEYFSETQRNKGNFPGRFSGRQFSNSRSEMNVSTLELGDSALYLCASSFTSVQETQYFGPGTRLLVL.

This clone was seen a handful of times. The V call is TRBV29-1, the J call TRBJ2-3; D is ambiguous. From germline, CDR1 is SQVTM and CDR2 ANQGSEA. This CDR3 region has 11 residues. In DNA form, the CDR3 reads TGCACCCCTTTGCGTTCAGATACGCAGTATTTT. This gives the protein CTPLRSDTQYF.

The chain uses TRBV6-5 and TRBJ1-2; 10 bases align to TRBD1. With 4 bases clipped from V and 7 bases from J, the junction kept 9 bases outside the gene matches. This CDR3 comprises 15 residues. Germline values: CDR1 MNHEY, CDR2 SVGAGI. The CDR3 bases are TGTGCCAGCAGTTCCCAGTCGACAGGGGGCGTTGGCTACACCTTC. As protein: CASSSQSTGGVGYTF.

The V gene is TRBV7-2, the J gene TRBJ2-4; 16 bases align to TRBD2. The V gene's germline CDR1 is SGHTA and CDR2 FQGNSA. The CDR3 runs to 16 residues. Germline trimming cut 3 bases from V and 5 bases from J; bases unmatched to any gene: 1. CDR3 in amino acids: CASSLGTSGRENIQYF. DNA of the CDR3: TGTGCCAGCAGCTTGGGGACTAGCGGGAGGGAAAACATTCAGTACTTC.

This clone appeared a few times. The chain carries TRBV27 and TRBJ2-1, with D tentatively TRBD1 (6 bases). Trimming removed 4 bases from V and 2 bases from J, with 15 bases in between. The germline V gene encodes CDR1 MNHEY and CDR2 SMNVEV (reference sequence). This CDR3 spans 16 amino acids. CDR3 loop: CASSYAGTPTYNEQFF. Written as DNA, the CDR3 is TGTGCCAGCAGTTATGCCGGGACACCCACCTACAATGAGCAGTTCTTC.

This clone was seen a handful of times. The gene calls are TRBV6-5 and TRBJ1-1; D gene unclear. The CDR3 has 11 amino acids. Germline CDR1 MNHEY, CDR2 SVGAGI. The V and J ends lost 7 bases and 2 bases respectively, with 5 bases between them. The CDR3 region is CASTKNTEAFF. DNA of the CDR3: TGTGCCAGCACCAAAAACACTGAAGCTTTCTTT.

On this clone itself: Within the sample, other DNA sequences also encode this same CDR3. The V call is TRBV2, the J call TRBJ2-7; weak D call: TRBD2 (6 bases). The length of the CDR3 is 14 residues. CDR1 SNHLY and CDR2 FYNNEI come from the germline V gene. V was shortened by 6 bases and J by 5 bases, with 17 bases between the two germline ends. Written as DNA, the CDR3 is TGTGCCAGCAGCGGTAGCGGAAGGGCGGACGAGCAGTACTTC. Its protein is CASSGSGRADEQYF.

This rearrangement joins TRBV7-7 to TRBJ2-5; tentative D call: TRBD1 (6 bases). This CDR3 region has 14 residues. Germline values: CDR1 SSHAT, CDR2 FNYEAQ (reference sequence). The V end lost 4 bases, the J end lost 9 bases, and 18 bases lay between the germline ends. The CDR3 protein is CASSSSHGSGAQYF. The CDR3, as DNA: TGTGCCAGCAGCTCCTCACACGGTTCAGGGGCCCAGTACTTC. Full variable domain (outside the CDR3, taken from reference TRBV7-7 and TRBJ2-5): GAGVSQSPRYKVTKRGQDVTLRCDPISSHATLYWYQQALGQGPEFLTYFNYEAQPDKSGLPSDRFSAERPEGSISTLTIQRTEQRDSAMYRCASSSSHGSGAQYFGPGTRLLVL.

This chain links TRBV6-5 with TRBJ2-5, with D unresolved. This CDR3 has 14 amino acids. Per the germline V gene, CDR1 is MNHEY and CDR2 is SVGAGI. V dropped 1 base and J dropped 2 bases, with 8 bases sitting between them. CDR3 bases: TGTGCCAGCAGTTACTTTCCTACTCAAGAGACCCAGTACTTC. This gives the protein CASSYFPTQETQYF.

The chain couples TRBV7-2 to TRBJ2-3; 8 bases match TRBD2. With V trimmed by 5 bases and J by 6 bases, 1 base remained unmatched. The CDR3 covers 12 residues. Germline CDR1 and CDR2: SGHTA and FQGNSA. This CDR3 reads CASSGLADTQYF. The CDR3 coding sequence is TGTGCCAGCAGCGGACTAGCTGATACGCAGTATTTT.

V usage is TRBV21-1 and J usage is TRBJ2-1; the table calls TRBD1, which could not be checked here. TRBV21-1 is listed as a pseudogene. This CDR3 comprises 14 residues. The CDR3 here is CASSMKGLGLIEFF. CDR3 DNA sequence: TGTGCCAGCAGCATGAAGGGGCTCGGCCTGATCGAGTTCTTC.

This clone was recorded once. The gene calls are TRBV7-9 and TRBJ2-2; a weak D match, TRBD2 (5 bases). CDR1 and CDR2 from the germline V gene are SEHNR and FQNEAQ (reference sequence). V was clipped by 0 bases and J by 6 bases, with 11 bases between them. The CDR3 spans 15 residues. CDR3 in amino acids: CASSLASSLAGELFF. DNA for the CDR3: TGTGCCAGCAGCTTAGCTTCTTCACTAGCCGGGGAGCTGTTTTTT.

V is TRBV13 and J is TRBJ2-3, with D possibly matching TRBD1 (6 bases). With 4 bases removed from V and 2 bases from J, the gap between germline ends came to 13 bases. Germline loops: CDR1 PRHDT, CDR2 FYEKMQ (reference sequence). The CDR3 loop spans 15 amino acids. The chain's CDR3 is CASSSRDTNTDTQYF. CDR3 coding DNA: TGTGCCAGCAGCTCCCGGGACACGAACACAGATACGCAGTATTTT.

In this sample, this clone turned up once. This CDR3 is CASSLGVGTYEQYF. Written as DNA, the CDR3 is TGCGCCAGCAGCTTGGGCGTCGGTACCTACGAGCAGTACTTC. The J gene is TRBJ2-7, the V gene TRBV5-1; unclear D gene. Germline V CDR1 and CDR2: SGHRS, YFSETQ. CDR3 length: 14 residues. V was shortened by 0 bases and J by 2 bases, with 9 bases between the two germline ends.

The rearrangement joins TRBV7-8 to TRBJ2-4, with a tentative D call TRBD2 (5 bases). The CDR3 runs 18 residues. Germline CDR1 reads SGHVS; CDR2 reads FQNEAQ. The ends were cut back, 1 base at V and 3 bases at J, with 19 bases in the middle. The CDR3 bases are TGTGCCAGCAGCTTAGGTCGGGAAAGCGTCTTGGGCAAAAACATTCAGTACTTC. As protein: CASSLGRESVLGKNIQYF.

The V gene is TRBV6-1, the J gene TRBJ1-2; 9 bases agree with TRBD1. V gave up 5 bases and J gave up 7 bases; unmatched junction bases: 11. Germline CDR1 reads MNHNS; CDR2 reads SASEGT. The CDR3 covers 15 residues. The CDR3 coding sequence is TGTGCCAGCAGTTGGGACAGGGAGGCTTCTCGTGGCTACACCTTC. Translation gives CASSWDREASRGYTF.

V usage is TRBV4-1 and J usage is TRBJ1-3; D is undetermined. Germline V gives CDR1 MGHRA, CDR2 YSYEKL. The CDR3 is 15 amino acids. Trimming took 6 bases from V and 0 from J, leaving 12 bases between them. The CDR3 nucleotides are TGCGCCAGCAGACTTGACATTACCTCTGGAAACACCATATATTTT. Translation: CASRLDITSGNTIYF.

This chain links TRBV15 with TRBJ2-1; the match to TRBD2 covers 9 bases. The V and J ends lost 5 bases and 8 bases, in that order; junction bases with no gene match: 7. The CDR3 contains 14 residues. Per germline, CDR1 LNHNV and CDR2 YYDKDF (reference sequence). The chain's CDR3 is CATSGTSRMDEQFF. CDR3 DNA: TGTGCCACCAGCGGGACTAGCCGGATGGATGAGCAGTTCTTC. The full variable domain, rest sourced from reference TRBV15 and TRBJ2-1, is DAMVIQNPRYQVTQFGKPVTLSCSQTLNHNVMYWYQQKSSQAPKLLFHYYDKDFNNEADTPDNFQSRRPNTSFCFLDIRSPGLGDTAMYLCATSGTSRMDEQFFGPGTRLTVL.